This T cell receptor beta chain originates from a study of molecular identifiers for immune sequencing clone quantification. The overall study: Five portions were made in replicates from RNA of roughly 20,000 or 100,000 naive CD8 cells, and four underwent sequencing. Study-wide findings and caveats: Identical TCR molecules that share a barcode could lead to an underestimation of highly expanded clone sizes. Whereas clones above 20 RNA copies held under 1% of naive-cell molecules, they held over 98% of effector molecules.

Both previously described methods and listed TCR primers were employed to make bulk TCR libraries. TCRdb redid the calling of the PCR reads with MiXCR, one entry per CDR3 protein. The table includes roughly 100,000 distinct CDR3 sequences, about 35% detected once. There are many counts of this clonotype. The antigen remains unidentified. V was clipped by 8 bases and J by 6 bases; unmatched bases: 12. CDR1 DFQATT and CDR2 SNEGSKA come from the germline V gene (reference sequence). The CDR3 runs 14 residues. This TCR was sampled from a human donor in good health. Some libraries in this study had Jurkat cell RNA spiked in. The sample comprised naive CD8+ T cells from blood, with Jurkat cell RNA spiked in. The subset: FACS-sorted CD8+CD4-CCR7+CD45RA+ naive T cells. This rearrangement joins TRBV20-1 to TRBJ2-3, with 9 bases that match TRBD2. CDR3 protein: CSSTSGETLDTQYF. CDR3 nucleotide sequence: TGCAGTTCGACTAGCGGAGAGACACTTGATACGCAGTATTTT.